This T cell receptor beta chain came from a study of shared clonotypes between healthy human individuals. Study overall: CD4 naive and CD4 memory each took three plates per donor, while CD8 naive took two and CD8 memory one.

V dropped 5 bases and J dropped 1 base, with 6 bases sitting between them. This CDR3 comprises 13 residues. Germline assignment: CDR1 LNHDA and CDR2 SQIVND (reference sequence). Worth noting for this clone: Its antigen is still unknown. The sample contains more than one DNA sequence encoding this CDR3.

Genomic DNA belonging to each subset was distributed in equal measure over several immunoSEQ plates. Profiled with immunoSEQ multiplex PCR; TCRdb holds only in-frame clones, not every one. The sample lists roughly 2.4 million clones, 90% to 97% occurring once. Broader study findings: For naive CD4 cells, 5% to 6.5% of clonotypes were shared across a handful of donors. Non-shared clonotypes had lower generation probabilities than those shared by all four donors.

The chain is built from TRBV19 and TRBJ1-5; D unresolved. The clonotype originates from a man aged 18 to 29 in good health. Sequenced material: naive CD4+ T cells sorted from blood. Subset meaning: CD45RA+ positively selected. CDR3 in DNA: TGTGCCAGTAGTTACACAAGCAATCAGCCCCAGCATTTT. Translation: CASSYTSNQPQHF.